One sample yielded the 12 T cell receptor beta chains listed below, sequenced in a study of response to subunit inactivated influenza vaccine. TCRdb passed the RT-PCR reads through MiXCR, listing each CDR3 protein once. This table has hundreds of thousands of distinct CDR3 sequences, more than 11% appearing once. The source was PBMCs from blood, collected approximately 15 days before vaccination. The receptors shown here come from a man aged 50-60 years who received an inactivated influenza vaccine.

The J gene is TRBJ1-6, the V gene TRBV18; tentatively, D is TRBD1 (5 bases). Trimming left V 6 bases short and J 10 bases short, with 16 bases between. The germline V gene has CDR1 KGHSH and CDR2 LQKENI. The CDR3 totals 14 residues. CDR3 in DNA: TGTGCCAGCTCTCCGCAAGGGGTAGGCTCACCCCTCCACTTT. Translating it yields CASSPQGVGSPLHF.

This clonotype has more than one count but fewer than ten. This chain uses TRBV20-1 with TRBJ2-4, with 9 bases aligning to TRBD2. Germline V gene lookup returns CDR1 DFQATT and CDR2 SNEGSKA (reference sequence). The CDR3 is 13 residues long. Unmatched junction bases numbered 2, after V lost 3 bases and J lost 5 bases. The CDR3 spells CSARGGGENIQYF. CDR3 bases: TGCAGTGCTAGGGGCGGGGGGGAAAACATTCAGTACTTC.

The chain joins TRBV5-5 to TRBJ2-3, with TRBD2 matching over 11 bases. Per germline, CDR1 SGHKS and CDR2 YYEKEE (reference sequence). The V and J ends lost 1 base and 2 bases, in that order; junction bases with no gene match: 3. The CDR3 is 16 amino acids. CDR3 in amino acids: CASSLRLAGNTDTQYF. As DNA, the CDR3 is TGTGCCAGCAGCTTGCGACTAGCGGGAAACACAGATACGCAGTATTTT.

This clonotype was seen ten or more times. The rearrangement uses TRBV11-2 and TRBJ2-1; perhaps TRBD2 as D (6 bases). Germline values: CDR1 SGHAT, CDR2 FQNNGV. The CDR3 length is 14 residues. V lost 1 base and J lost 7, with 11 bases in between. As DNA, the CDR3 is TGTGCCAGCAGCTTAGTCGAGGGGAGGAATGAGCAGTTCTTC. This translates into CASSLVEGRNEQFF. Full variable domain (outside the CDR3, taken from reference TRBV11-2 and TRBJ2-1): EAGVAQSPRYKIIEKRQSVAFWCNPISGHATLYWYQQILGQGPKLLIQFQNNGVVDDSQLPKDRFSAERLKGVDSTLKIQPAKLEDSAVYLCASSLVEGRNEQFFGPGTRLTVL.

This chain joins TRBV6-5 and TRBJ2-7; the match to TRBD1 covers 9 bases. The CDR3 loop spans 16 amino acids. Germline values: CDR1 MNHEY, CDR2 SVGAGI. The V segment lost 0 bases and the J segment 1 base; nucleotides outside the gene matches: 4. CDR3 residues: CASSYSSDRGSYEQYF. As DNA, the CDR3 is TGTGCCAGCAGTTACTCGAGTGACAGGGGGTCCTACGAGCAGTACTTC.

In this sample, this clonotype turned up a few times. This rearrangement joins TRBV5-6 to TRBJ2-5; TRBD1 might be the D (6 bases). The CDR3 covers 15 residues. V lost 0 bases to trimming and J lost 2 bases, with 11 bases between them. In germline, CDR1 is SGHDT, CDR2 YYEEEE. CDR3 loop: CASSLVVQGQETQYF. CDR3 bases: TGTGCCAGCAGCTTGGTGGTCCAGGGGCAAGAGACCCAGTACTTC. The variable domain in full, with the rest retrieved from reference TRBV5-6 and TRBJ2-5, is DAGVTQSPTHLIKTRGQQVTLRCSPKSGHDTVSWYQQALGQGPQFIFQYYEEEERQRGNFPDRFSGHQFPNYSSELNVNALLLGDSALYLCASSLVVQGQETQYFGPGTRLLVL.

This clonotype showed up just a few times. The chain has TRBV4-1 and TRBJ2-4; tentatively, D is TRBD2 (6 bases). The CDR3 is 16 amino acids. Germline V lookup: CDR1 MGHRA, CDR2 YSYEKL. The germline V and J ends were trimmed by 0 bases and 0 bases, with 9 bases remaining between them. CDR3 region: CASSQEGGLAKNIQYF. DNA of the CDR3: TGCGCCAGCAGCCAAGAGGGGGGATTAGCCAAAAACATTCAGTACTTC.

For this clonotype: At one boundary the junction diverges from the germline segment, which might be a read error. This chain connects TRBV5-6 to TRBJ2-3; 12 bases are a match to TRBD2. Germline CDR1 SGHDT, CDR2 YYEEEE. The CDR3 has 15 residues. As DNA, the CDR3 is TGTTCCAGCAGCCTGACTAGCGGGGGCGGCGATACGCAGTATTTT. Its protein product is CSSSLTSGGGDTQYF.

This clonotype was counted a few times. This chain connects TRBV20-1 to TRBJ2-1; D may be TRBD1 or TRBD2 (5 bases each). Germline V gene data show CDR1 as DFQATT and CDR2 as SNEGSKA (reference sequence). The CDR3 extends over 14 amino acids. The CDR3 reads CSTPGSWENNEQFF. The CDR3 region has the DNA TGCAGCACACCAGGGAGCTGGGAGAACAATGAGCAGTTCTTC.

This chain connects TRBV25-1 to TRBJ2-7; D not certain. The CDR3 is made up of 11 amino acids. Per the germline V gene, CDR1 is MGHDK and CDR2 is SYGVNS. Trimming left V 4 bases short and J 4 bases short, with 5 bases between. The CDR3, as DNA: TGTGCCAGCAGTGTTGTTTACGAGCAGTACTTC. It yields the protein CASSVVYEQYF.

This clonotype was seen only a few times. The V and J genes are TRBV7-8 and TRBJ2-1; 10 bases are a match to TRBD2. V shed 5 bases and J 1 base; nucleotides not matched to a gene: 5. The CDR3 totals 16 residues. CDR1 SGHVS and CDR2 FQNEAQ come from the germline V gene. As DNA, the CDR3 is TGTGCCAGCAGCCTAGAGCGGGGGGGGTCCTACAATGAGCAGTTCTTC. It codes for CASSLERGGSYNEQFF.

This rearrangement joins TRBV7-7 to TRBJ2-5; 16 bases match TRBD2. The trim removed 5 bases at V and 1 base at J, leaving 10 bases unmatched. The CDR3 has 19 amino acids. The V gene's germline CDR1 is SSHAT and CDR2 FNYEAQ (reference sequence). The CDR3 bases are TGTGCCAGCAGCCCATCGGGGACTAGCGGGAGGGCCTCCCAAGAGACCCAGTACTTC. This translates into CASSPSGTSGRASQETQYF.